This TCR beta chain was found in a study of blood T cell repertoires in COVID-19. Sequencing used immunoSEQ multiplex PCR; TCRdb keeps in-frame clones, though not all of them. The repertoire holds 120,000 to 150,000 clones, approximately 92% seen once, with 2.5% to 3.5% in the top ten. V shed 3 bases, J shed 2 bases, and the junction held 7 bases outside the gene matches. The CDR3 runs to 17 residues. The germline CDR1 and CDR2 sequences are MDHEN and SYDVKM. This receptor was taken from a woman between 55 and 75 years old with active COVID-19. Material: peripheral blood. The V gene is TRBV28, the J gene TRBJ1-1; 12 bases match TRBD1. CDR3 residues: CASSFLGDRGPNTEAFF. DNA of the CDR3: TGTGCCAGCAGTTTTCTTGGGGACAGGGGGCCAAACACTGAAGCTTTCTTT.